The 21 T cell receptor beta chains reported below all come from one sample, sequenced in a study of identical twins. TCRdb redid the calling of the 5' RACE reads with MiXCR, one entry per CDR3 protein. The table records about 890,000 distinct CDR3 sequences, more than 9% of them present only once. The sample was also linked to a second study, of yellow fever vaccine responses in identical twins.

Material for sequencing was PBMCs. The receptors here all came from a woman aged 18-35 years in good health.

V usage is TRBV7-8 and J usage is TRBJ2-6; D perhaps matches TRBD1 (6 bases). CDR1 and CDR2 from the germline V gene are SGHVS and FQNEAQ. The ends were cut back, 5 bases at V and 0 bases at J, with 11 bases in the middle. The CDR3 runs 16 residues. The CDR3 DNA is TGTGCCAGCAGCCTAAACAGGGACTCTGGGGCCAACGTCCTGACTTTC. This gives the protein CASSLNRDSGANVLTF. The full variable domain, its missing parts supplied by reference TRBV7-8 and TRBJ2-6, is GAGVSQSPRYKVAKRGQDVALRCDPISGHVSLFWYQQALGQGPEFLTYFQNEAQLDKSGLPSDRFFAERPEGSVSTLKIQRTQQEDSAVYLCASSLNRDSGANVLTFGAGSRLTVL.

The chain combines TRBV5-1 with TRBJ2-7; TRBD2 matches 12 bases. Germline V lookup: CDR1 SGHRS, CDR2 YFSETQ. After removal of 3 bases from V and 0 bases from J, the junction contained 1 base not matched to a gene. This CDR3 has 15 residues. The CDR3 is CASSWTSGASYEQYF. CDR3 sequence (DNA): TGCGCCAGCAGCTGGACTAGCGGGGCCTCCTACGAGCAGTACTTC.

This clonotype was seen at least ten times. This sequence joins TRBV12-3 or TRBV12-4 and TRBJ2-5; D is unresolved. With 2 bases removed from V and 3 bases from J, the gap between germline ends came to 7 bases. The CDR3 is made up of 13 amino acids. The CDR3 DNA is TGTGCCAGCAGTTTAAGAGGTGAAGAGACCCAGTACTTC. This codes for CASSLRGEETQYF.

The chain is built from TRBV19 and TRBJ1-1, with D unresolved. CDR3 size: 13 residues. Germline CDR1 is LNHDA and CDR2 is SQIVND (reference sequence). With 9 bases removed from V and 6 bases from J, the gap between germline ends came to 17 bases. CDR3 sequence reads: CASSQAVRAEAFF. As DNA, the CDR3 is TGTGCCAGCTCCCAGGCAGTACGGGCTGAAGCTTTCTTT.

The chain combines TRBV27 with TRBJ2-6; TRBD1 matches 11 bases. The CDR3 length is 18 residues. J lost 1 base, V lost 4 bases, and 6 bases had no gene match. CDR1 MNHEY and CDR2 SMNVEV come from the germline V gene (reference sequence). The CDR3 loop is CASSSTGQGGSGANVLTF. CDR3 bases: TGTGCCAGCAGTTCGACGGGACAGGGGGGATCTGGGGCCAACGTCCTGACTTTC.

Details on this clonotype: A junction end diverges from the germline sequence, so it may reflect a read error. This chain connects TRBV6-6 to TRBJ1-1, with 7 bases that match TRBD1. Germline CDR1 is MNHNY and CDR2 is SVGAGI (reference sequence). The length of the CDR3 is 13 residues. The chain's CDR3 is CASSYLKQGKAFF. CDR3 coding DNA: TGTGCCAGCAGCTACTTGAAACAGGGGAAAGCTTTCTTT.

In its sample, this clonotype was seen many times. CDR3 bases: TGCGCCAGCAATTTTGCGATCGGTGTGGACAATGAGCAGTTCTTC. Translating it yields CASNFAIGVDNEQFF. The rearrangement links TRBV5-1 to TRBJ2-1; D remains ambiguous. V was clipped by 6 bases and J by 5 bases, with 18 bases between them. Germline V CDR1 and CDR2: SGHRS, YFSETQ. The CDR3 is 15 residues long.

This clonotype was seen more than once but under ten times. The gene calls are TRBV7-2 and TRBJ2-1, with TRBD2 matching 9 bases. CDR1 and CDR2 (germline): SGHTA, FQGNSA. Trimming at V came to 1 base and at J to 9 bases, leaving 7 bases not matched to a gene. The CDR3 contains 15 residues. DNA for the CDR3: TGTGCCAGCAGCTTAGGGGGACTAGCCCCCGGTGAGCAGTTCTTC. Encoded protein: CASSLGGLAPGEQFF. Together with reference TRBV7-2 and TRBJ2-1, the CDR3 gives the full variable domain: GAGVSQSPSNKVTEKGKDVELRCDPISGHTALYWYRQSLGQGLEFLIYFQGNSAPDKSGLPSDRFSAERTGGSVSTLTIQRTQQEDSAVYLCASSLGGLAPGEQFFGPGTRLTVL.

Worth noting for this clonotype: At one boundary the junction diverges from the germline segment, which might be a read error. Here the CDR3 reads CASRVEAGGANEQLF. The CDR3, as DNA: TGTGCCAGCAGGGTTGAGGCGGGAGGCGCCAATGAGCAGCTCTTC. This chain links TRBV5-6 with TRBJ2-1; 8 bases fit TRBD2. Germline CDR1 SGHDT, CDR2 YYEEEE. This CDR3 contains 15 residues.

The V and J genes are TRBV11-2 and TRBJ1-6; no firm D call. The CDR3 totals 21 residues. Germline CDR1 and CDR2: SGHAT and FQNNGV. Between the trimmed V and J ends, which lost 5 bases and 5 bases, there was a span of 31 bases. Here the CDR3 reads CASSPRWGGFGPGSNNSPLHF. The DNA for the CDR3 is TGTGCCAGCAGCCCCCGGTGGGGTGGATTTGGGCCAGGATCAAATAATTCACCCCTCCACTTT.

The CDR3 protein is CASSLVLGAGTEAFF. CDR3 bases: TGCGCCAGCAGCTTGGTGCTGGGGGCCGGGACTGAAGCTTTCTTT. The chain carries TRBV5-1 and TRBJ1-1; a weak D match, TRBD1 (6 bases). CDR1 is SGHRS and CDR2 is YFSETQ in the germline V gene. CDR3 length: 15 amino acids. V was pared by 0 bases and J by 5 bases, with 14 bases between.

This clonotype was recorded many times. This chain links TRBV2 with TRBJ2-5; D is uncertain. The germline V gene has CDR1 SNHLY and CDR2 FYNNEI. The V end lost 6 bases, the J end lost 0 bases, and 2 bases lay between the germline ends. There are 11 residues in the CDR3. The DNA for the CDR3 is TGTGCCAGCAGGTACCAAGAGACCCAGTACTTC. Its protein product is CASRYQETQYF.

This clonotype was picked up a small number of times. The chain joins TRBV10-3 to TRBJ2-1, with 9 nucleotides matching TRBD1. Trimming took 10 bases from V and 6 from J; bases not matched to a gene: 4. Germline V gene lookup returns CDR1 ENHRY and CDR2 SYGVKD. CDR3 length equals 12 residues. CDR3 coding DNA: TGTGCCACGGACAGGGGAGGCAATGAGCAGTTCTTC. Translated, it gives CATDRGGNEQFF.

The chain employs TRBV4-1 and TRBJ2-3, with D possibly being TRBD2 (6 bases). This CDR3 contains 16 residues. Germline-derived CDR1 and CDR2 are MGHRA and YSYEKL. The ends were cut back, 0 bases at V and 2 bases at J, with 12 bases in the middle. CDR3 protein: CASSQDRGSYTDTQYF. DNA of the CDR3: TGCGCCAGCAGCCAAGACCGGGGGAGTTACACAGATACGCAGTATTTT.

CDR3 nucleotides: TGCAGTGCTAGAGAGGGGGGTAATTCACCCCTCCACTTT. Translated: CSAREGGNSPLHF. This rearrangement joins TRBV20-1 to TRBJ1-6; maybe TRBD1 (5 bases). From germline, CDR1 is DFQATT and CDR2 SNEGSKA (reference sequence). V lost 0 bases to trimming and J lost 6 bases, with 6 bases between them. This CDR3 region has 13 residues.

This clonotype was counted only a few times. The chain employs TRBV6-2 or TRBV6-3 and TRBJ1-2; perhaps TRBD1 as D (6 bases). This CDR3 is 14 amino acids long. V lost 6 bases to trimming and J lost 4 bases, with 15 bases between them. Germline V CDR1 and CDR2: MNHEY, SVGEGT. The CDR3 region has the DNA TGTGCCAGCAGGGGGTTTGGACAGAGCTATGGCTACACCTTC. Protein sequence: CASRGFGQSYGYTF.

This clonotype showed up just a few times. CDR3 sequence reads: CSALRDLRGYTF. The CDR3 DNA follows: TGCAGTGCTCTCCGGGACCTGAGGGGCTACACCTTC. The V call is TRBV20-1, the J call TRBJ1-2, with D possibly TRBD1 on 5 matching bases. The CDR3 contains 12 residues. Germline CDR1 reads DFQATT; CDR2 reads SNEGSKA (reference sequence). The V end lost 5 bases, the J end lost 8 bases, and 15 bases lay between the germline ends.

This clonotype was seen a few times. This chain links TRBV29-1 with TRBJ2-2, with 10 bases matching TRBD2. Unmatched junction bases numbered 12, after V lost 2 bases and J lost 6 bases. There are 17 residues in the CDR3. Looked up from germline, CDR1 is SQVTM and CDR2 is ANQGSEA. The CDR3 reads CSVEKRGSGRASGELFF. CDR3 DNA: TGCAGCGTTGAAAAGAGGGGAAGCGGGAGGGCCTCCGGGGAGCTGTTTTTT.

V gene TRBV5-1 combines with J gene TRBJ2-7; D may match TRBD1 or TRBD2 (6 bases each). The germline gives CDR1 SGHRS, CDR2 YFSETQ. Trimming took 0 bases from V and 5 from J, leaving 12 bases between them. The CDR3 extends over 14 amino acids. The CDR3 protein is CASSLAGGENEQYF. The CDR3, as DNA: TGCGCCAGCAGCTTGGCCGGGGGCGAGAACGAGCAGTACTTC. Full variable domain (outside the CDR3, taken from reference TRBV5-1 and TRBJ2-7): KAGVTQTPRYLIKTRGQQVTLSCSPISGHRSVSWYQQTPGQGLQFLFEYFSETQRNKGNFPGRFSGRQFSNSRSEMNVSTLELGDSALYLCASSLAGGENEQYFGPGTRLTVT.

This clonotype came up a few times. The rearrangement joins TRBV9 to TRBJ2-7; TRBD1 is a possible D gene (6 bases). Deletions cut 4 bases from V and 5 bases from J, with 16 bases between. CDR3 size: 14 residues. The V gene's germline CDR1 is SGDLS and CDR2 YYNGEE. CDR3 sequence: CASSPGGGVDEQYF. The CDR3 DNA reads TGTGCCAGCAGCCCAGGTGGGGGCGTAGACGAGCAGTACTTC.

This clonotype was found a few times. The CDR3, as DNA: TGCAGTGCTAGAAGGTGGGAGGGATACAATGAGCAGTTCTTC. This codes for CSARRWEGYNEQFF. The chain employs TRBV20-1 and TRBJ2-1; 7 bases are a match to TRBD2. The V and J ends lost 2 bases and 4 bases, in that order; junction bases with no gene match: 5. Germline lookup yields CDR1 DFQATT and CDR2 SNEGSKA (reference sequence). The CDR3 spans 14 residues.